This TCR beta chain stems from a study of T cells in Graves' hyperthyroidism and ophthalmopathy. Study observations and caveats: Separation of ophthalmopathy from stable hyperthyroidism was achieved by a 13 V-J model.

Ten or more counts support this clonotype. What it recognizes is unknown. RNA transcripts provided the source from which TCR beta CDR3 regions were amplified. First-round RT-PCR of the TCR CDR3 relied on the HTBI primer set. MiXCR was run by TCRdb on the multiplex PCR reads, yielding one entry per CDR3 protein. The sample has 500,000 to 600,000 distinct CDR3 sequences; approximately 16% are singletons. Looked up from germline, CDR1 is MNHEY and CDR2 is SVGAGI. This CDR3 contains 15 residues. Deletions cut 2 bases from V and 1 base from J, with 11 bases between. It was uncontrolled infection, other autoimmune disease, pregnancy or lactation that excluded patients.

The chain uses TRBV6-5 and TRBJ1-1; no firm D call. Sequencing input: blood. The TCR was taken from a woman younger than 30 with Graves' hyperthyroidism. The CDR3 bases are TGTGCCAGCAGTTACGGCAGGCAGACGAACACTGAAGCTTTCTTT. Protein sequence: CASSYGRQTNTEAFF.